The entry below describes one T cell receptor beta chain. Its matching antigen is unknown. This entry is derived from a study of cytomegalovirus exposure and HLA in healthy donors. Study as a whole: HLA-typed donors were the source of 86 million or so unique TCRs held in an early data release.

Whole-study findings and limits: Highest at DRB1 and lowest at HLA-C, TCR association rates differed among HLA loci in a later analysis. In a later analysis, compared with equally common non-associated chains, HLA-associated beta chains were more expanded.

Unmatched junction bases numbered 4, after V lost 5 bases and J lost 2 bases. Germline V CDR1 and CDR2: SGHTA, FQGNSA. The CDR3 length is 15 residues. PCR involved 60 Vbeta and 13 Jbeta primers. The method was immunoSEQ multiplex PCR; TCRdb's version includes in-frame clones alone and lacks a portion of them. The table has 100,000 to 150,000 clones, 77% seen once. This chain connects TRBV7-2 to TRBJ2-3, with 10 bases fitting TRBD1. This clonotype was obtained from a male donor in good health and CMV-seropositive. Source material: PBMCs. CDR3 nucleotide sequence: TGTGCCAGCAGCCAGGGACAGGGGCACACAGATACGCAGTATTTT. Its translation: CASSQGQGHTDTQYF.